A selection of T cell receptor beta chains follows, all from one sample in a study of cytomegalovirus exposure and HLA in healthy donors. Produced via immunoSEQ multiplex PCR; TCRdb's table is partial and in-frame only. The data show 100,000 to 150,000 clones, 75% to 90% seen once. The sequencing input was PBMCs. These receptors came from a woman aged 18-35 years in good health and CMV-seronegative. Both conserved end residues are part of each CDR3. Each record gives: CDR3 protein, CDR3 DNA, J gene, clone size, V gene, D gene. A D gene is named only where the DNA matches it firmly. Clone size appears in some rows only: once, few, many, or a class for an expanded clone.

CASSSPDRENQPQHF TGTGCCAGCAGCTCCCCGGACAGGGAAAATCAGCCCCAGCATTTT TRBJ1-5 . TRBV7-2 TRBD1
CASSELISSYNEQFF TGTGCCAGCAGCGAACTTATAAGCTCCTACAATGAGCAGTTCTTC TRBJ2-1 . TRBV5-4 .
CASSLRPGLEPGSAEKLFF TGTGCCAGCAGCTTACGTCCAGGGTTGGAGCCGGGCTCGGCTGAAAAACTGTTTTTT TRBJ1-4 . TRBV11-2 .
CATVKGGDTIYF TGTGCCACCGTTAAGGGAGGGGACACCATATATTTT TRBJ1-3 . TRBV2 .
CASSLGGARAFF TGTGCCAGCAGTTTGGGGGGGGCGAGAGCTTTCTTT TRBJ1-1 . TRBV28 .
CASSLYAFKTSTDTQYF TGTGCCAGCAGTTTATATGCCTTTAAGACTAGCACAGATACGCAGTATTTT TRBJ2-3 . TRBV28 .
CASSDAGTRTDTQYF TGTGCCAGCAGTGACGCAGGGACTAGGACAGATACGCAGTATTTT TRBJ2-3 . TRBV2 TRBD2
CASSSLPDTQYF TGTGCCAGCAGTTCCCTTCCAGATACGCAGTATTTT TRBJ2-3 . TRBV28 .
CASSQVLQAEQYF TGTGCCAGCAGCCAAGTTCTACAGGCCGAGCAGTACTTC TRBJ2-7 . TRBV4-2 .
CASSRGQGGQPQHF TGTGCCAGCAGCAGGGGACAGGGTGGTCAGCCCCAGCATTTT TRBJ1-5 few TRBV7-2 TRBD1
CASSIAALAGGYTF TGTGCCAGTAGTATAGCGGCCCTGGCGGGGGGCTACACCTTC TRBJ1-2 . TRBV19 .
CASRKRDTASSGYTF TGTGCCAGCAGGAAACGGGACACGGCCTCAAGTGGCTACACCTTC TRBJ1-2 . TRBV28 .
CASSWGLAGGEQYF TGTGCCAGCAGCTGGGGACTAGCGGGCGGGGAGCAGTACTTC TRBJ2-7 . TRBV7-2 TRBD2
CASSLSSGRVNTEAFF TGCGCCAGCAGCTTGTCTTCCGGCAGGGTGAACACTGAAGCTTTCTTT TRBJ1-1 . TRBV5-1 .
CASSFSGDTEAFF TGTGCCAGCAGCTTCTCAGGGGACACTGAAGCTTTCTTT TRBJ1-1 . TRBV7-8 .